This TCR beta chain originates from a study of shared clonotypes between healthy human individuals. Assay: immunoSEQ multiplex PCR; the TCRdb copy retains only in-frame clones and omits some. This table holds around 320,000 clones, 80% to 90% found once. V was shortened by 8 bases and J by 2 bases, with 16 bases between the two germline ends. The CDR3 covers 14 residues. The germline V gene encodes CDR1 MNHNS and CDR2 SASEGT. The sequenced sample was memory CD8+ T cells sorted from blood. The subset was: CD45RO+ cells pooled with CCR7-negative TemRA cells. This clonotype was obtained from a man between 18 and 35 years old in good health. J is TRBJ2-7 and V is TRBV6-1; possibly TRBD1 for D (6 bases). This chain's CDR3 is CASGSGTMTYEQYF. CDR3 in DNA: TGTGCCAGCGGCTCCGGGACAATGACCTACGAGCAGTACTTC.